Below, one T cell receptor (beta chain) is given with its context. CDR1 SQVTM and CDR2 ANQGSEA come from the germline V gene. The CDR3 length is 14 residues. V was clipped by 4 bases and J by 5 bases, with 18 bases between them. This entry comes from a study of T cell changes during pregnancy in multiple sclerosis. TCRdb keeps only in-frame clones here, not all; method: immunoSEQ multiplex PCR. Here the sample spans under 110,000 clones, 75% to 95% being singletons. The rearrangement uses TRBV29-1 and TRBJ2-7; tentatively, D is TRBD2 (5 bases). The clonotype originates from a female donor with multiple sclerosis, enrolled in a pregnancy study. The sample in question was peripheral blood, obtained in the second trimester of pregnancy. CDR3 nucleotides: TGCAGCGTTGCGGGGTCTAGTGAAGAGGACGAGCAGTACTTC. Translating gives CSVAGSSEEDEQYF.